The present T cell receptor (beta chain) was sequenced within a study of blood T cell repertoires in COVID-19. For the study at large: Samples of COVID-19 (acute and convalescent) were obtained from the United States, Italy and Spain. T cells, B-cell-depleted T cells, or PBMCs provided the cDNA or gDNA that served as material.

As to this clone: Sequence at one end of the junction differs from germline and may be a read error.

Original data processing: Estimation of nucleated cell counts relied on the amplification of reference gene primers. Assay used: immunoSEQ multiplex PCR; TCRdb lists only in-frame clones, some missing. For V, J and clone size, that table is used; D and trimming come from the DNA. The sample comprises some 220,000 clones, 80% to 85% of which are singletons, and 2.3% rests with the top ten. The origin of this receptor is a woman in her sixties or seventies with acute or convalescent COVID-19. The sample consisted of peripheral blood.

CDR3 DNA: TGTGCCAGCAGTTTAGACAGGGGGCGCGAGCAGTACTTC. Its translation: CASSLDRGREQYF. The chain has TRBV13 and TRBJ2-7, with 10 positions matching TRBD1. The CDR3 sequence is 13 residues long. CDR1 and CDR2 from the germline V gene are PRHDT and FYEKMQ (reference sequence). Filled out from reference TRBV13 and TRBJ2-7, the complete variable domain reads AAGVIQSPRHLIKEKRETATLKCYPIPRHDTVYWYQQGPGQDPQFLISFYEKMQSDKGSIPDRFSAQQFSDYHSELNMSSLELGDSALYFCASSLDRGREQYFGPGTRLTVT.